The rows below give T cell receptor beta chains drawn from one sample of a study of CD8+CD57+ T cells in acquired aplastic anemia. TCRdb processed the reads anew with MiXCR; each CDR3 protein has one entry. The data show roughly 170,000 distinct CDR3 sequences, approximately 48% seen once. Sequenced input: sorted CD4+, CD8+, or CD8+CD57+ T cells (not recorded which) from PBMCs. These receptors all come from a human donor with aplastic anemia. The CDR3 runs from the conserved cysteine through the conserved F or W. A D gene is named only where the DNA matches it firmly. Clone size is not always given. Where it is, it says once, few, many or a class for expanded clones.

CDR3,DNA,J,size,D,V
CASSAGTGGREQYF,TGTGCCAGCTCAGCCGGGACAGGGGGCCGCGAGCAGTACTTC,TRBJ2-7,few,TRBD1,TRBV18
CASSETGNTDTQYF,TGTGCCAGTAGTGAGACAGGTAACACAGATACGCAGTATTTT,TRBJ2-3,NA,NA,TRBV19
CATSRDGKLFF,TGTGCCACCAGCAGAGATGGAAAACTGTTTTTT,TRBJ1-4,NA,NA,TRBV15
CSARDAGPYLNTEAFF,TGCAGTGCTAGAGATGCCGGGCCGTACCTGAACACTGAAGCTTTCTTT,TRBJ1-1,many,NA,TRBV20-1
CASSSRGGSRGYEQYF,TGTGCCAGCAGTTCTCGGGGGGGAAGTAGGGGCTACGAGCAGTACTTC,TRBJ2-7,NA,TRBD2,TRBV11-2
CSAVTGLGYEQYF,TGCAGTGCCGTGACAGGGCTGGGTTACGAGCAGTACTTC,TRBJ2-7,NA,TRBD1,TRBV20-1
CAVQRGVNSPLHF,TGTGCCGTCCAGCGGGGGGTAAATTCACCCCTCCACTTT,TRBJ1-6,many,NA,TRBV6-1
CAISGGGMNTEAFF,TGTGCCATCAGTGGTGGGGGAATGAACACTGAAGCTTTCTTT,TRBJ1-1,few,NA,TRBV10-3
CSARKGDRQETQYF,TGCAGTGCTAGAAAGGGGGACAGGCAAGAGACCCAGTACTTC,TRBJ2-5,many,TRBD1,TRBV20-1
CASSPVPTQRGGTDTQYF,TGTGCCAGCAGCCCCGTCCCTACTCAGCGGGGTGGTACGGATACGCAGTATTTT,TRBJ2-3,NA,TRBD2,TRBV11-2
CASSDVGSYNEQFF,TGTGCCAGCAGTGACGTTGGCTCCTACAATGAGCAGTTCTTC,TRBJ2-1,NA,NA,TRBV6-1
CATSVGNQPQHF,TGTGCCACCAGCGTGGGGAATCAGCCCCAGCATTTT,TRBJ1-5,NA,NA,TRBV15
CASSPPGLAPDTQYF,TGTGCCAGCAGTCCACCGGGACTAGCTCCAGATACGCAGTATTTT,TRBJ2-3,once,TRBD2,TRBV7-3
CASTPVGGQETQYF,TGTGCCAGCACCCCCGTGGGGGGTCAAGAGACCCAGTACTTC,TRBJ2-5,many,NA,TRBV12-3/TRBV12-4
CSATTGGGRARSTEAFF,TGCAGCGCGACTACAGGGGGCGGTCGAGCCAGGAGCACTGAAGCTTTCTTT,TRBJ1-1,few,TRBD1,TRBV29-1
CASSTSGTGRQSPLHF,TGTGCCAGCAGTACCTCCGGGACAGGGAGGCAATCACCCCTCCACTTT,TRBJ1-6,many,TRBD1,TRBV27
CASSPVFKAFF,TGTGCCAGCAGCCCAGTTTTTAAAGCTTTCTTT,TRBJ1-1,NA,NA,TRBV14
CAISDQKNNGQFF,TGTGCCATCAGTGATCAGAAGAACAACGGGCAGTTCTTC,TRBJ2-1,NA,NA,TRBV24-1
CASSQWGRNTEAFF,TGTGCTAGCAGCCAATGGGGCAGGAACACTGAAGCTTTCTTT,TRBJ1-1,NA,NA,TRBV14
CASSLGGGSNQPQHF,TGTGCCAGCAGCTTGGGAGGGGGTAGCAATCAGCCCCAGCATTTT,TRBJ1-5,many,NA,TRBV7-6
CASSHSTGIDTEAFF,TGTGCCAGCAGCCACTCGACAGGGATCGACACTGAAGCTTTCTTT,TRBJ1-1,NA,TRBD1,TRBV7-9
CASSLESRLAGVNEQFF,TGTGCCAGCAGCTTAGAATCGCGACTAGCGGGGGTAAATGAGCAGTTCTTC,TRBJ2-1,many,TRBD2,TRBV11-2
CATSKGLAGRADTQYF,TGTGCCACCAGCAAAGGACTAGCGGGGCGTGCAGATACGCAGTATTTT,TRBJ2-3,NA,TRBD2,TRBV15
CASRGEYNEQYF,TGCGCCAGCAGGGGAGAATACAATGAGCAGTATTTT,TRBJ2-3,NA,NA,TRBV5-1
CASSSGQGRGNTIYF,TGTGCCAGCAGCAGTGGACAGGGGAGGGGAAACACCATATATTTT,TRBJ1-3,NA,TRBD1,TRBV7-2
CATSDWADGTDTQHF,TGTGCCACCAGTGATTGGGCTGACGGCACTGATACGCAGCATTTT,TRBJ1-5,NA,NA,TRBV24-1
CASSRGLLAREQYF,TGTGCCAGCAGCCGGGGACTATTAGCGAGGGAGCAGTACTTC,TRBJ2-7,many,TRBD2,TRBV27